This T cell receptor (beta chain) stems from a study of blood T cell repertoires in COVID-19. Study overall: The United States, Italy and Spain supplied acute and convalescent COVID-19 samples. Nucleic acid was either cDNA or gDNA, and it came from T cells, B-cell-depleted T cells, or PBMCs.

In the authors' workflow: It was from reference gene primer amplification that nucleated cell counts were estimated. Repertoires were generated with immunoSEQ multiplex PCR, while TCRdb's copy carries only in-frame clones and drops some. The V and J calls and clone size were taken over from that table, and D and trimming were inferred from the DNA. The sample has roughly 170,000 clones, roughly nine tenths seen once; the top ten hold less than 25%. J lost 4 bases, V lost 4 bases, and 7 bases had no gene match. Germline assignment: CDR1 SGDLS and CDR2 YYNGEE. The CDR3 is made up of 15 amino acids. What was sequenced was peripheral blood. The V gene is TRBV9, the J gene TRBJ2-3; 9 positions agree with TRBD2. The source is a man in his 70s with active or convalescent COVID-19. The CDR3 spells CASSSRAGGPDTQYF. The CDR3 DNA reads as TGTGCCAGCAGCTCCCGGGCGGGGGGGCCAGATACGCAGTATTTT.